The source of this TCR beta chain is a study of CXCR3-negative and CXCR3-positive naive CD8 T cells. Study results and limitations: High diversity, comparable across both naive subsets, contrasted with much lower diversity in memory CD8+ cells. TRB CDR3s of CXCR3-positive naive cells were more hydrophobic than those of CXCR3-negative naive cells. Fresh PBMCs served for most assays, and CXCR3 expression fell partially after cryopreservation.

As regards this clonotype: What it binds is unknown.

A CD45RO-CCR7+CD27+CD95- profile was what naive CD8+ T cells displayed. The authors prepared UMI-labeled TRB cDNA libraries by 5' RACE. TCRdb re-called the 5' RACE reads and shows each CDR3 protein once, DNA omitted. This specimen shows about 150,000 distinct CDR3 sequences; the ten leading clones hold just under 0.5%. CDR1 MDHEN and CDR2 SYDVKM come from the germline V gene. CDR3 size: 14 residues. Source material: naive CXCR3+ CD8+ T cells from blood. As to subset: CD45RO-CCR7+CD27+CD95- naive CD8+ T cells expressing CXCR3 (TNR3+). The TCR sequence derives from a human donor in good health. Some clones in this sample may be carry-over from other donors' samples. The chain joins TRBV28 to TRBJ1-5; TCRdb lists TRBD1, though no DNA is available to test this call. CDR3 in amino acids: CASNIPPRDQPQHF.